This TCR beta chain was identified during a study of T-cell reconstitution after alpha-beta-depleted transplantation in children (dated by TCRdb to 2016 to 2017). Turning to the overall study: Using TCR repertoire profiling, the study followed T-cell immune reconstitution in a quantitative way in children after TCRalphabeta/CD19-depleted allogeneic hematopoietic cell transplantation.

This clonotype turned up a few times. Its antigen remains undetermined. Base qualities are not provided; no much larger clone lies one nucleotide away. Library preparation was by PCR. Reads for this sample came from an Illumina HiSeq 2500. TCR libraries were prepared with molecular barcoding, using unique molecular identifiers to normalize TCRbeta repertoire quantification. TCRdb reprocessed the public reads (quality trimming at Q25 with fastp, clone calling with MiXCR) and kept in-frame beta chains. Each entry merges the rows of one CDR3 protein and shows their most common DNA and genes. Within this sample are roughly 280,000 distinct CDR3 sequences, with 11% of them counted one time only. The ten largest clonotypes hold roughly a quarter of the sample. Summary of the overall study and its limitations: Over the following months the frequencies of hyperexpanded clones went down, and after one year T-cell counts and TCRbeta diversity were mostly credited to newly produced T cells. In some patients, the high TCRbeta diversity seen at day 60 was put down to recipient T cells and intrathymic progenitors that had survived conditioning. The apparently early recovery of alphabetaT-cell counts about two months after transplant reportedly depended on only several hundred rapidly expanded clones that came from non-depleted graft cells.

The cysteine opens and the phenylalanine closes a CDR3 of 14 amino acids. Just the 42-base CDR3 DNA is kept, in frame starting at base 1. From V the trimming removes 5 bases and from J it removes 2 bases, while the gene matches leave 0 bases of the junction unaccounted for. The sample's treatment or condition label, in plain terms: allogeneic hematopoietic cell transplantation with graft depleted of TCRalphabeta T cells and CD19 B cells. Transplant recipients were children who received TCRalphabeta/CD19-depleted allogeneic hematopoietic cell grafts. Sequenced here: peripheral blood, sampled 180 days after TCRalphabeta/CD19-depleted stem cell transplant. The clonotype originates from a male patient aged 2 to 10 who had a stem cell transplant for chronic granulomatous disease, so the T cells may come from the graft donor. This receptor chain uses TRBV12-3 or TRBV12-4 and TRBJ2-6, with 7 central nucleotides matching TRBD2. CDR3 loop: CASSRGAGANVLTF. Here is the DNA: TGTGCCAGCAGTCGGGGGGCTGGGGCCAACGTCCTGACTTTC.